Following are 28 T cell receptor beta chains from one sample sequenced in a study of identical twins (dated by TCRdb to the mid-2010s). The library was built by means of 5' RACE. TCRdb names Illumina HiSeq 2000 as the instrument used. The raw public reads went through TCRdb reprocessing: fastp at Q25, MiXCR clone calling, in-frame beta chains kept. CDR3 protein duplicates are merged, each entry listing the most common genes and DNA. The sample profile shows roughly 230,000 distinct CDR3 sequences; roughly 8% of them were found once. The leading ten clones occupy 3% of the sample. These data also featured in a second study, about yellow fever vaccine responses in identical twins.

The sequenced sample consisted of CD8+ T cells sorted from blood. Every receptor here comes from a woman between 18 and 30 years old in good health.

This clonotype was detected only a few times. The rearrangement joins TRBV10-3 to TRBJ2-7; possible D gene TRBD1, 6 bases. CDR3 length: 13 residues. Germline loops: CDR1 ENHRY, CDR2 SYGVKD. V was clipped by 6 bases and J by 2 bases, with 11 bases between them. The CDR3 spells CAISGTLTYEQYF. CDR3 DNA: TGTGCCATCAGCGGGACACTTACCTACGAGCAGTACTTC.

V is TRBV27 and J is TRBJ2-3, with 8 bases identical to TRBD2. This CDR3 contains 15 residues. V dropped 5 bases and J dropped 2; count of bases not matched to a gene: 6. Germline assignment: CDR1 MNHEY and CDR2 SMNVEV (reference sequence). The CDR3 nucleotides read TGTGCCAGCAGTGAACGGGAGGGCTACACAGATACGCAGTATTTT. It translates to CASSEREGYTDTQYF.

This clonotype occurred a few times. J is TRBJ2-1 and V is TRBV5-1; D may correspond to TRBD1 or TRBD2 (5 bases each). The CDR3 is made up of 15 amino acids. The germline V gene encodes CDR1 SGHRS and CDR2 YFSETQ. V was trimmed by 4 bases and J by 5 bases, leaving 16 bases between them. CDR3 DNA: TGCGCCAGCAGCAGACAGAAGGACTCTCACAATGAGCAGTTCTTC. It codes for CASSRQKDSHNEQFF.

The V gene is TRBV6-1, the J gene TRBJ2-7; the D gene is possibly TRBD1 (6 bases). CDR1 and CDR2 from the germline V gene are MNHNS and SASEGT. V lost 6 bases and J lost 0, with 12 bases in between. This CDR3 comprises 14 residues. This chain's CDR3 is CASRMTGNSYEQYF. DNA for the CDR3: TGTGCCAGCAGAATGACAGGCAACTCCTACGAGCAGTACTTC.

The V call is TRBV2, the J call TRBJ2-5, with no clear D. Trimming left V 3 bases short and J 6 bases short, with 11 bases between. Germline assignment: CDR1 SNHLY and CDR2 FYNNEI. This CDR3 is built from 13 residues. The CDR3 reads CASSDLSTKTQYF. The CDR3 DNA reads TGTGCCAGCAGTGACTTATCGACCAAGACCCAGTACTTC.

The gene calls are TRBV5-1 and TRBJ1-4; 10 bases are a match to TRBD1. This CDR3 region has 18 residues. The trim removed 3 bases at V and 0 bases at J, leaving 8 bases unmatched. The germline V gene encodes CDR1 SGHRS and CDR2 YFSETQ. DNA for the CDR3: TGCGCCAGCAGCTCCGGGACAGGGGCCTTCACAACTAATGAAAAACTGTTTTTT. This codes for CASSSGTGAFTTNEKLFF.

CDR3 in DNA: TGCGCCAGCAGCCTCAGCAGGGGGCAGGGGGAGCAGTACTTC. Encoded protein: CASSLSRGQGEQYF. The V gene is TRBV4-1, the J gene TRBJ2-7, with 8 bases aligning to TRBD1. Germline V gives CDR1 MGHRA, CDR2 YSYEKL. CDR3 length: 14 amino acids. V gave up 4 bases and J gave up 7 bases; unmatched junction bases: 9.

This clonotype has only a few counts. V and J are TRBV10-3 and TRBJ2-3; D is unclear. The CDR3 has 12 residues. In germline, CDR1 is ENHRY, CDR2 SYGVKD. The V end was cut by 3 bases, the J end by 6 bases, with 7 bases between. The CDR3, as DNA: TGTGCCATCAGTGAAACTTGGGATACGCAGTATTTT. Its protein is CAISETWDTQYF.

Concerning this clonotype itself: A junction boundary mismatches the germline segment, possibly from a read error. This chain links TRBV12-3 or TRBV12-4 with TRBJ2-5, with TRBD1 identical over 10 bases. The CDR3 length is 19 residues. The CDR3 here is CACSLFRQGASGLKETQYF. As DNA, the CDR3 is TGTGCCTGCAGTTTATTTCGACAGGGGGCTAGCGGGTTAAAAGAGACCCAGTACTTC.

This clonotype was detected ten times or more. The chain has TRBV29-1 and TRBJ2-1; 9 positions match TRBD2. Trimming cost V 3 bases and J 4 bases; bases outside gene matches: 7. Germline CDR1 reads SQVTM; CDR2 reads ANQGSEA. There are 15 residues in the CDR3. CDR3 sequence (DNA): TGCAGCGTTGAGGGGCGGGAGGGCCGGTACAATGAGCAGTTCTTC. Protein product: CSVEGREGRYNEQFF.

There are a few counts of this clonotype. The J gene is TRBJ1-1, the V gene TRBV13; the D is unclear. The CDR3 has 12 amino acids. The V gene's germline CDR1 is PRHDT and CDR2 FYEKMQ (reference sequence). V was trimmed by 7 bases and J by 3 bases, leaving 9 bases between them. The CDR3 sequence: CASKRMDTEAFF. In DNA, the CDR3 is TGTGCCAGCAAACGGATGGACACTGAAGCTTTCTTT.

In its sample, this clonotype was seen many times. An end of the junction differs from the germline gene, which may be a read error. This chain uses TRBV5-1 with TRBJ2-5; D ambiguous. The CDR3 sequence is 8 residues long. The germline gives CDR1 SGHRS, CDR2 YFSETQ. Here the CDR3 reads CASSLGDF. As DNA, the CDR3 is TGCGCCAGCAGCTTGGGGGACTTC.

The sample holds many counts of this clonotype. The chain carries TRBV5-5 and TRBJ2-7; 7 bases map to TRBD2. V lost 4 bases and J lost 3; bases outside the gene matches: 10. Germline V gene lookup returns CDR1 SGHKS and CDR2 YYEKEE (reference sequence). The CDR3 runs 15 residues. The CDR3 DNA reads TGTGCCAGCAGCGCCGGGGGGACGGAGAGCTACGAGCAGTACTTC. Translation gives CASSAGGTESYEQYF.

This clonotype was detected only a few times. V is TRBV12-3 or TRBV12-4 and J is TRBJ2-1, with D unclear. The V end lost 2 bases, the J end lost 8 bases, and 7 bases lay between the germline ends. CDR3 length: 12 amino acids. The CDR3: CASSLSIDEQFF. Written as DNA, the CDR3 is TGTGCCAGCAGTTTATCAATCGATGAGCAGTTCTTC.

This chain joins TRBV3-1 and TRBJ2-1; TRBD2 matches at 11 bases. The CDR3 is 16 amino acids. V was pared by 0 bases and J by 7 bases, with 5 bases of the junction left unmatched. Germline CDR1 LGHDT, CDR2 YNNKEL (reference sequence). The CDR3 loop is CASSQDWGLAVNEQFF. The CDR3 region has the DNA TGTGCCAGCAGCCAAGATTGGGGACTAGCGGTAAATGAGCAGTTCTTC.

The chain employs TRBV6-2 or TRBV6-3 and TRBJ2-1; 9 nucleotides align to TRBD2. The CDR3 contains 18 residues. The germline gives CDR1 MNHEY, CDR2 SVGEGT. V lost 0 bases and J lost 2; bases outside the gene matches: 8. Here the CDR3 reads CASSYSGLRGGPYNEQFF. DNA of the CDR3: TGTGCCAGCAGTTACTCCGGACTGCGGGGGGGCCCCTACAATGAGCAGTTCTTC.

The table lists this clonotype with a few counts. This sequence joins TRBV7-6 and TRBJ2-3; D remains ambiguous. Looked up from germline, CDR1 is SGHVS and CDR2 is FNYEAQ. Trimming took off 2 bases at V and 1 base at J, with 4 bases between the two ends. The CDR3 spans 13 residues. The CDR3 sequence: CASSLYGTDTQYF. The DNA of the CDR3 is TGTGCCAGCAGCTTATATGGCACAGATACGCAGTATTTT. Complete variable domain (other parts from reference TRBV7-6 and TRBJ2-3): GAGVSQSPRYKVTKRGQDVALRCDPISGHVSLYWYRQALGQGPEFLTYFNYEAQQDKSGLPNDRFSAERPEGSISTLTIQRTEQRDSAMYRCASSLYGTDTQYFGPGTRLTVL.

The chain joins TRBV27 to TRBJ2-1, with 8 bases matching TRBD1. Germline lookup yields CDR1 MNHEY and CDR2 SMNVEV (reference sequence). With 7 bases clipped from V and 5 bases from J, the junction kept 7 bases outside the gene matches. There are 14 residues in the CDR3. The CDR3 DNA reads as TGTGCCAGCACCGTAGACAGGGGAGACAATGAGCAGTTCTTC. The encoded protein is CASTVDRGDNEQFF.

This clonotype was detected ten times or more. The chain is built from TRBV4-3 and TRBJ2-1; no definite D call. The length of the CDR3 is 16 residues. In germline, CDR1 is LGHNA, CDR2 YSLEER. V gave up 1 base and J gave up 4 bases, with 14 bases separating them. The CDR3 DNA sequence: TGCGCCAGCAGCCAAGCCCCATGGACGGAATACAATGAGCAGTTCTTC. It yields the protein CASSQAPWTEYNEQFF.

The table lists this clonotype with many counts. The chain employs TRBV4-1 and TRBJ2-7; tentatively, D is TRBD1 (8 bases). Per the germline V gene, CDR1 is MGHRA and CDR2 is YSYEKL. V was trimmed by 0 bases and J by 3 bases, leaving 12 bases between them. The CDR3 consists of 15 residues. CDR3 bases: TGCGCCAGCAGCCAAGAACACAGGGGGGGCTACGAGCAGTACTTC. Amino acids: CASSQEHRGGYEQYF.

In this sample, this clonotype turned up many times. The rearrangement joins TRBV29-1 to TRBJ2-7, with TRBD2 matching over 7 bases. Trimming at V came to 6 bases and at J to 3 bases, leaving 11 bases not matched to a gene. Germline CDR1 and CDR2: SQVTM and ANQGSEA. The CDR3 spans 14 residues. The CDR3 coding sequence is TGCAGCGTCCTTGCGGGAGCGAGGTACTACGAGCAGTACTTC. Its translation: CSVLAGARYYEQYF.

This clonotype occurred many times. The rearrangement joins TRBV7-9 to TRBJ2-7, with 8 bases lining up with TRBD2. The CDR3 runs 14 residues. V trimming: 7 bases; J trimming: 1 base; junction bases outside the gene matches: 6. Germline CDR1 is SEHNR and CDR2 is FQNEAQ (reference sequence). CDR3: CASTPAGGSYEQYF. CDR3 DNA: TGTGCCAGCACCCCCGCGGGGGGATCCTACGAGCAGTACTTC.

This clonotype was counted only a few times. The chain links TRBV9 to TRBJ1-2; perhaps TRBD1 as D (6 bases). CDR1 and CDR2 from the germline V gene are SGDLS and YYNGEE. V was cut by 0 bases and J by 2 bases, with 8 bases left in between. The CDR3 totals 14 residues. The CDR3 spells CASSVAGVNYGYTF. The DNA of the CDR3 is TGTGCCAGCAGCGTAGCAGGGGTGAACTATGGCTACACCTTC.

Ten or more counts support this clonotype. The chain joins TRBV7-9 to TRBJ2-2; no reliable D call. The CDR3 is 15 residues long. The germline CDR1 and CDR2 sequences are SEHNR and FQNEAQ (reference sequence). The V end was cut by 5 bases, the J end by 0 bases, with 10 bases between. The CDR3 region is CASSLGRSNTGELFF. The CDR3 bases are TGTGCCAGCAGCCTGGGCAGGTCGAACACCGGGGAGCTGTTTTTT.

This clonotype was found a few times. This chain joins TRBV20-1 and TRBJ2-1, with TRBD2 identical over 12 bases. This CDR3 contains 17 residues. V shed 5 bases, J shed 0 bases, and the junction held 8 bases outside the gene matches. Per germline, CDR1 DFQATT and CDR2 SNEGSKA (reference sequence). The DNA for the CDR3 is TGCAGTGCTGAAGATCCGACTAGCGGGAGCTCCTACAATGAGCAGTTCTTC. Protein sequence: CSAEDPTSGSSYNEQFF.

V gene TRBV20-1 combines with J gene TRBJ2-7; the match to TRBD1 covers 9 bases. V trimming: 1 base; J trimming: 1 base; junction bases outside the gene matches: 5. The CDR3 contains 15 residues. Germline CDR1 is DFQATT and CDR2 is SNEGSKA (reference sequence). The CDR3 protein is CSARASGTGSYEQYF. CDR3 DNA sequence: TGCAGTGCTAGAGCTTCCGGGACAGGGTCCTACGAGCAGTACTTC.

This clonotype was observed a handful of times. This chain joins TRBV4-2 and TRBJ2-3; D is uncertain. The V end was cut by 1 base, the J end by 4 bases, with 12 bases between. The germline gives CDR1 LGHNA, CDR2 YNFKEQ. The CDR3 is 15 residues long. This CDR3 is CASSQVGRDADTQYF. The CDR3 DNA follows: TGTGCCAGCAGCCAAGTGGGTAGGGATGCAGATACGCAGTATTTT.

The sample holds a few counts of this clonotype. The chain carries TRBV6-2 or TRBV6-3 and TRBJ2-5; D perhaps matches TRBD1 (6 bases). Looked up from germline, CDR1 is MNHEY and CDR2 is SVGEGT. The CDR3 consists of 14 residues. V was clipped by 7 bases and J by 1 base, with 13 bases between them. The CDR3 reads CASTPGHRQETQYF. DNA for the CDR3: TGTGCCAGCACCCCGGGACATCGCCAAGAGACCCAGTACTTC.